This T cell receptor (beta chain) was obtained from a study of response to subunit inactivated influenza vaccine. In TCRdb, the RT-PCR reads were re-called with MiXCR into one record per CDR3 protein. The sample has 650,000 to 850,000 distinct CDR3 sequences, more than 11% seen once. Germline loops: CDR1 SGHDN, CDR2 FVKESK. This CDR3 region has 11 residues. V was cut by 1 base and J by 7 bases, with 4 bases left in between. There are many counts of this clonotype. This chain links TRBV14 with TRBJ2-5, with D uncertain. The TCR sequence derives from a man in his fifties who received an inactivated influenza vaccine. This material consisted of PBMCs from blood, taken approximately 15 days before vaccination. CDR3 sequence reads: CASSQVRTQYF. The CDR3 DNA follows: TGTGCCAGCAGCCAAGTACGGACCCAGTACTTC.